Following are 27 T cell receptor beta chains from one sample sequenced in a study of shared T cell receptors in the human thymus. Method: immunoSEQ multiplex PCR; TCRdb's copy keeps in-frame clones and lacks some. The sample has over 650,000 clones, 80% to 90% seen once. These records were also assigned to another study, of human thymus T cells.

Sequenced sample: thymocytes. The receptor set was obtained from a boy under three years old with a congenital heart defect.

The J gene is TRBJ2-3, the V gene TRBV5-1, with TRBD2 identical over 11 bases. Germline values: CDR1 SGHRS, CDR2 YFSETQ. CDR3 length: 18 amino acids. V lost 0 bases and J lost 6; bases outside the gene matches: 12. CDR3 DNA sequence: TGCGCCAGCAGCTTGGTAGGGCTAGCGGGAGGTCCCCAGGATACGCAGTATTTT. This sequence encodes CASSLVGLAGGPQDTQYF.

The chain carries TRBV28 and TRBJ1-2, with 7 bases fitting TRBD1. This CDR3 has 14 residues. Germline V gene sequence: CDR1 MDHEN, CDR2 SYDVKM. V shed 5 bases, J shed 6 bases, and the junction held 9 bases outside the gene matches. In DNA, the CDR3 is TGTGCCAGCAGTCCCGAGACAGGGAGTAATGGCTACACCTTC. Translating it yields CASSPETGSNGYTF.

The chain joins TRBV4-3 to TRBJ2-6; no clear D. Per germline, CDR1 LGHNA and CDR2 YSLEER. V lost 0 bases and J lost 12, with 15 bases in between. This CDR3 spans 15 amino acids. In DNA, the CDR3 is TGCGCCAGCAGCCAAGATTTGGCAGCGCGAAGCGTCCTGACTTTC. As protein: CASSQDLAARSVLTF.

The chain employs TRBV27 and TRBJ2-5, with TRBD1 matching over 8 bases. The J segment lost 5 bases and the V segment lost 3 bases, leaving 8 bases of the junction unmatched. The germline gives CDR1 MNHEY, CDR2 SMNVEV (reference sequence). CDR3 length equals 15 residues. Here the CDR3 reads CASSFGQGLWETQYF. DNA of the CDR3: TGTGCCAGCAGTTTTGGACAGGGATTATGGGAGACCCAGTACTTC.

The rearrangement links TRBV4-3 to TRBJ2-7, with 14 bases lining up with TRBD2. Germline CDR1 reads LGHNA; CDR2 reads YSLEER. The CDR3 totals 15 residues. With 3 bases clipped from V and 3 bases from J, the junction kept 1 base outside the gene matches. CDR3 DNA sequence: TGCGCCAGCAGCCATGGGACTAGCGGGGGCTACGAGCAGTACTTC. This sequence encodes CASSHGTSGGYEQYF.

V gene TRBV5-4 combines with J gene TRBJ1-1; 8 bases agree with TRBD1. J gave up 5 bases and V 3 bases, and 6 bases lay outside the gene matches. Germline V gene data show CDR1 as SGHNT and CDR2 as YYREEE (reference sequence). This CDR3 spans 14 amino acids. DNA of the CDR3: TGTGCCAGCAGCTGGCAGGGGGCGAGTACTGAAGCTTTCTTT. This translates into CASSWQGASTEAFF.

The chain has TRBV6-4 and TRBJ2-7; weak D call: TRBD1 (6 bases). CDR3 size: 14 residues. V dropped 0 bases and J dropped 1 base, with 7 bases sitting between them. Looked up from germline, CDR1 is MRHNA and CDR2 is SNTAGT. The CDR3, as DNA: TGTGCCAGCAGTGACTCTAGGGGGTCCTACGAGCAGTACTTC. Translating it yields CASSDSRGSYEQYF.

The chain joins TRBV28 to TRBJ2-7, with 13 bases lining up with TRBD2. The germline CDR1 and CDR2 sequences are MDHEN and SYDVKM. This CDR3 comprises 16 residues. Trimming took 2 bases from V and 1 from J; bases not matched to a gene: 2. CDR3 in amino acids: CASSLPTSGGSYEQYF. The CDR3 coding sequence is TGTGCCAGCAGTTTACCGACTAGCGGGGGGTCCTACGAGCAGTACTTC.

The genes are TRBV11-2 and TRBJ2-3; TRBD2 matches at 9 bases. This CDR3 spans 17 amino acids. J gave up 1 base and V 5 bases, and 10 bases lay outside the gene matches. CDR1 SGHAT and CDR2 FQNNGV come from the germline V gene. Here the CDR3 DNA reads TGTGCCAGCAGCCCTACTGGTAGCGGGGGAGGCACAGATACGCAGTATTTT. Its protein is CASSPTGSGGGTDTQYF.

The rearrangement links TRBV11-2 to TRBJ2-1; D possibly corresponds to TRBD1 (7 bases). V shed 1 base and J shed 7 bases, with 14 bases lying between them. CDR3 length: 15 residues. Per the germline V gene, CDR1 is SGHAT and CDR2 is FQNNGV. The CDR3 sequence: CASSLGSRGRNEQFF. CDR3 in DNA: TGTGCCAGCAGCTTAGGGAGCAGGGGGAGGAATGAGCAGTTCTTC.

CDR3 amino acids: CASSRGREYEQYF. CDR3 nucleotides: TGTGCCAGCAGCAGGGGCAGGGAGTACGAGCAGTACTTC. The chain has TRBV6-5 and TRBJ2-7; the D gene is possibly TRBD1 (6 bases). Trimming shortened V by 6 bases and J by 4 bases, and 13 bases separated the two germline ends. CDR1 MNHEY and CDR2 SVGAGI come from the germline V gene. This CDR3 comprises 13 residues.

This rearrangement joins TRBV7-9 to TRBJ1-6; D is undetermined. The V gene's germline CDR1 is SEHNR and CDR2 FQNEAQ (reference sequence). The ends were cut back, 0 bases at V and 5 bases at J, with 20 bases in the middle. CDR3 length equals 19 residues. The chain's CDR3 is CASSLARLGPLFNNSPLHF. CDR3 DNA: TGTGCCAGCAGCTTAGCCCGACTAGGACCCCTTTTCAATAATTCACCCCTCCACTTT.

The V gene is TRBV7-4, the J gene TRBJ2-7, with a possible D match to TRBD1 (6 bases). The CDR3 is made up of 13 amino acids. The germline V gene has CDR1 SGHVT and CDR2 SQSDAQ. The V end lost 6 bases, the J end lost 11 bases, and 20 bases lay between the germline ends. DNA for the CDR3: TGTGCCAGCAGAGACGGACAGCGACGAAGAGAGTACTTC. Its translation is CASRDGQRRREYF.

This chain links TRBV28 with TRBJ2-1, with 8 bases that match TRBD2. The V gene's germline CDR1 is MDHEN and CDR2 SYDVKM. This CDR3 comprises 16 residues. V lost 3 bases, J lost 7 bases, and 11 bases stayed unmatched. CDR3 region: CASSLTGTSMGNEQFF. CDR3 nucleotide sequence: TGTGCCAGCAGTTTGACCGGGACTAGTATGGGGAATGAGCAGTTCTTC.

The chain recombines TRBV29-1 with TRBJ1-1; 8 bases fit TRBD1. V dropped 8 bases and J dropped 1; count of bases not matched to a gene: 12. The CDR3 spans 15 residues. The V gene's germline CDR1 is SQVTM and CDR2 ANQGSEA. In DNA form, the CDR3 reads TGCAGCTCCCATCGACAGGGGCGCGAGAACACTGAAGCTTTCTTT. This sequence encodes CSSHRQGRENTEAFF.

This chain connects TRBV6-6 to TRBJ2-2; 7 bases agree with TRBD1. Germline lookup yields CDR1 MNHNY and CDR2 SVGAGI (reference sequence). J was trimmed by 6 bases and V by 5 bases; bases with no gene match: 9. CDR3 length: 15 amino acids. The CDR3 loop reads CASSHRGTHPGELFF. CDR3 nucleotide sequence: TGTGCCAGCAGTCACAGGGGTACCCACCCCGGGGAGCTGTTTTTT.

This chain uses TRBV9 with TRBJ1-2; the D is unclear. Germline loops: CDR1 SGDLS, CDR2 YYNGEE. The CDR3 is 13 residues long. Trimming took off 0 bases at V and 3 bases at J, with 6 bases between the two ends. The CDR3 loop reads CASSVGSDYGYTF. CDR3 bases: TGTGCCAGCAGCGTAGGGTCGGACTATGGCTACACCTTC.

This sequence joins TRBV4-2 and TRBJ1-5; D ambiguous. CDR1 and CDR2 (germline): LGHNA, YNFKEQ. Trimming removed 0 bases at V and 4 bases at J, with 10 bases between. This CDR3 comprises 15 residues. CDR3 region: CASSQDRAGNQPQHF. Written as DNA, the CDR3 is TGTGCCAGCAGCCAAGATCGTGCAGGAAATCAGCCCCAGCATTTT.

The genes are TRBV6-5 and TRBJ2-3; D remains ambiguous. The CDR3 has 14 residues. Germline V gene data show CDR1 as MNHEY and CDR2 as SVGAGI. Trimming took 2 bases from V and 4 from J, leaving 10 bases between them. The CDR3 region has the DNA TGTGCCAGCAGTTACATTGCGGAAGCAGATACGCAGTATTTT. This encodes CASSYIAEADTQYF.

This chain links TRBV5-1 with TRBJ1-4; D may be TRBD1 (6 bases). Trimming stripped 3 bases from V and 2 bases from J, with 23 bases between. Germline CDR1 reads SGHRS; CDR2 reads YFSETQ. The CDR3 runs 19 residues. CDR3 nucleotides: TGCGCCAGCAGCTCCAATGAATTATCAGGGGTGGCGACTAATGAAAAACTGTTTTTT. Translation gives CASSSNELSGVATNEKLFF.

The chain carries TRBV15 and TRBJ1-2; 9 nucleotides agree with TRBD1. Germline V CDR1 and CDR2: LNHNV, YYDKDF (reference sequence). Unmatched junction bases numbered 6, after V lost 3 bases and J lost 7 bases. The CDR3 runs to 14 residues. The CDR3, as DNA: TGTGCCACCAGCAGTCCGGGACAGGGACGTGGCTACACCTTC. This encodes CATSSPGQGRGYTF.

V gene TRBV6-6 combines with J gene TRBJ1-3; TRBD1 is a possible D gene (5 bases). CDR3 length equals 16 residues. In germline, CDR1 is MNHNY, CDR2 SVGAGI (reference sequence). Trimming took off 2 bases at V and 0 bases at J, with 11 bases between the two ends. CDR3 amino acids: CASSYGGVYSGNTIYF. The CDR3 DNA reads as TGTGCCAGCAGTTACGGAGGGGTATACTCTGGAAACACCATATATTTT.

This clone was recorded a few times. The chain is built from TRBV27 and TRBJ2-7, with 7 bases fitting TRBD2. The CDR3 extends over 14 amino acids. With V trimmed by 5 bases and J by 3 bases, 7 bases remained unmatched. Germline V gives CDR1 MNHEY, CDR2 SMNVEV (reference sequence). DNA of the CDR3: TGTGCCAGCAGTGCCGGGACTATTAACTACGAGCAGTACTTC. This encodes CASSAGTINYEQYF.

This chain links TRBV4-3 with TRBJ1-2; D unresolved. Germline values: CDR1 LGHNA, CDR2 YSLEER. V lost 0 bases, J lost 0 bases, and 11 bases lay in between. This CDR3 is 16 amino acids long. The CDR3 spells CASSQDGRATNYGYTF. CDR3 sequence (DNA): TGCGCCAGCAGCCAAGATGGGAGGGCTACTAACTATGGCTACACCTTC.

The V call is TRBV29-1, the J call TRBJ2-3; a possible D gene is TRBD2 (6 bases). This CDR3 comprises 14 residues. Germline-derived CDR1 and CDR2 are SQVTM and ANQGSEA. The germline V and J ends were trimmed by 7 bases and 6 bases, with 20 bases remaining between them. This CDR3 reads CSAGTSHSVDTQYF. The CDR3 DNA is TGCAGCGCCGGGACTTCCCATAGTGTTGATACGCAGTATTTT.

The CDR3 sequence is CASRVAGGYEQFF. The CDR3 region has the DNA TGCGCCAGCAGGGTAGCGGGGGGGTACGAGCAGTTCTTC. The genes are TRBV5-1 and TRBJ2-1, with 11 bases lining up with TRBD2. The CDR3 spans 13 residues. Germline CDR1 is SGHRS and CDR2 is YFSETQ. Unmatched junction bases numbered 5, after V lost 5 bases and J lost 10 bases. The full variable domain, rest sourced from reference TRBV5-1 and TRBJ2-1, is KAGVTQTPRYLIKTRGQQVTLSCSPISGHRSVSWYQQTPGQGLQFLFEYFSETQRNKGNFPGRFSGRQFSNSRSEMNVSTLELGDSALYLCASRVAGGYEQFFGPGTRLTVL.

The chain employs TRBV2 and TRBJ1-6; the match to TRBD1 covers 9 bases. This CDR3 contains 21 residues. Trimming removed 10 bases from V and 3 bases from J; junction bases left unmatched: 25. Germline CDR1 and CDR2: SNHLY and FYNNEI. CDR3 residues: CATNPLEKGQGGRLYNSPLHF. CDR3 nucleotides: TGTGCCACCAACCCTCTTGAAAAGGGACAGGGAGGAAGGCTCTATAATTCACCCCTCCACTTT.